This T cell receptor beta chain was recovered during a study of radiotherapy plus CTLA-4 blockade in lung cancer. As for the study in general: With 31% of patients having disease control, objective responses were seen in roughly 19%.

A remark on this clone: What it binds is not known.

Patients with chemo-refractory metastatic non-small-cell lung cancer received focal radiation plus CTLA-4 blockade with ipilimumab. Germline CDR1 and CDR2: MNHEY and SMNVEV (reference sequence). V dropped 6 bases and J dropped 2 bases, with 15 bases sitting between them. This CDR3 has 15 residues. This table comes from immunoSEQ multiplex PCR, and its TCRdb copy is limited to in-frame clones, with some not included. In the table there are tens of thousands of clones, around 77% of which are singletons. Study observations and caveats: According to reports, early shifts in blood T cell clones, alongside interferon-beta, forecast response most accurately.

Sequenced here: peripheral blood, sampled from a patient treated with radiotherapy plus ipilimumab. The clonotype originates from a human donor with non-small cell lung cancer who had stable disease on radiotherapy plus ipilimumab. V gene TRBV27 combines with J gene TRBJ2-3; TRBD2 might be the D (6 bases). CDR3 bases: TGTGCCAGCAGACCTCAAGCGGGTTTCACAGATACGCAGTATTTT. Protein: CASRPQAGFTDTQYF.